The 10 T cell receptor beta chains reported below all come from one sample, sequenced in a study of Tregs in tolerant kidney transplant recipients. Data came from immunoSEQ multiplex PCR; TCRdb stores just in-frame clones and leaves some out. Seen here are 100,000 to 150,000 clones, 92% observed once, and the top ten hold around 0.6%. Sequencing input: CD4+ T cells from blood. Every receptor here comes from a human donor in good health.

V and J are TRBV2 and TRBJ2-7, with 9 positions matching TRBD1. After removal of 7 bases from V and 4 bases from J, the junction contained 11 bases not matched to a gene. CDR3 length: 15 residues. Germline CDR1 and CDR2: SNHLY and FYNNEI. CDR3 coding DNA: TGTGCCAGCACCAAAGGCGGGACAGGGACGTACGAGCAGTACTTC. It specifies CASTKGGTGTYEQYF.

The rearrangement uses TRBV4-1 and TRBJ2-1; 10 nucleotides line up with TRBD1. V shed 0 bases and J 4 bases; nucleotides not matched to a gene: 9. Germline CDR1 is MGHRA and CDR2 is YSYEKL. This CDR3 has 18 amino acids. The CDR3 spells CASSQDRQGADSYNEQFF. CDR3 bases: TGCGCCAGCAGCCAAGACCGACAGGGGGCGGACTCATACAATGAGCAGTTCTTC.

V and J are TRBV6-5 and TRBJ1-1; 7 bases align to TRBD1. Germline lookup yields CDR1 MNHEY and CDR2 SVGAGI. Losses at the gene ends were 5 bases for V and 4 bases for J; bases not matched to a gene: 10. The CDR3 is 15 amino acids. The CDR3 protein is CASSQDRSGGTEAFF. CDR3 nucleotides: TGTGCCAGCAGTCAGGACAGGAGTGGGGGCACTGAAGCTTTCTTT.

The rearrangement uses TRBV11-2 and TRBJ2-2; unclear D gene. Trimming removed 8 bases at V and 5 bases at J, with 6 bases between. The CDR3 totals 11 residues. The germline V gene encodes CDR1 SGHAT and CDR2 FQNNGV. The CDR3 protein is CASGKTGELFF. In DNA form, the CDR3 reads TGTGCCAGCGGGAAGACCGGGGAGCTGTTTTTT.

The chain combines TRBV7-2 with TRBJ2-3; the D is unclear. The length of the CDR3 is 14 residues. The V gene's germline CDR1 is SGHTA and CDR2 FQGNSA. Trimming removed 2 bases from V and 6 bases from J, with 12 bases in between. The CDR3 spells CASSLYSLVDTQYF. CDR3 in DNA: TGTGCCAGCAGCTTATACTCCTTAGTGGATACGCAGTATTTT.

This sequence joins TRBV20-1 and TRBJ1-2; D unclear. Trimming took 6 bases from V and 5 from J, leaving 10 bases between them. The CDR3 runs to 11 residues. Germline V gives CDR1 DFQATT, CDR2 SNEGSKA (reference sequence). The CDR3 loop is CSAKVPYGYTF. The CDR3 DNA reads TGCAGTGCCAAAGTTCCGTATGGCTACACCTTC.

J is TRBJ2-3 and V is TRBV11-1; 10 positions match TRBD2. This CDR3 contains 16 residues. Germline V gives CDR1 SGHAT, CDR2 FQDESV (reference sequence). Trimming cost V 2 bases and J 4 bases; bases outside gene matches: 6. CDR3 bases: TGTGCCAGCAGCTTATCGGGACTAGCGAGGCCAGATACGCAGTATTTT. Translating gives CASSLSGLARPDTQYF. Together with reference TRBV11-1 and TRBJ2-3, the CDR3 gives the full variable domain: EAEVAQSPRYKITEKSQAVAFWCDPISGHATLYWYRQILGQGPELLVQFQDESVVDDSQLPKDRFSAERLKGVDSTLKIQPAELGDSAMYLCASSLSGLARPDTQYFGPGTRLTVL.

CDR3 sequence reads: CASSQVPGSDYGYTF. In DNA form, the CDR3 reads TGTGCCAGCAGCCAAGTGCCCGGGTCAGACTATGGCTACACCTTC. The chain recombines TRBV14 with TRBJ1-2; D is undetermined. The CDR3 runs 15 residues. Germline V gives CDR1 SGHDN, CDR2 FVKESK. V was clipped by 1 base and J by 3 bases, with 12 bases between them. The full variable domain, rest sourced from reference TRBV14 and TRBJ1-2, is EAGVTQFPSHSVIEKGQTVTLRCDPISGHDNLYWYRRVMGKEIKFLLHFVKESKQDESGMPNNRFLAERTGGTYSTLKVQPAELEDSGVYFCASSQVPGSDYGYTFGSGTRLTVV.

The rearrangement uses TRBV7-6 and TRBJ2-1, with 7 bases aligning to TRBD2. The CDR3 runs to 16 residues. CDR1 is SGHVS, CDR2 FNYEAQ, per germline. J lost 10 bases, V lost 7 bases, and 19 bases had no gene match. The DNA of the CDR3 is TGTGCCAGCATCAAATCTGGGGGGGGAAACAATGAAGAGCAGTTCTTC. Protein sequence: CASIKSGGGNNEEQFF.

V and J are TRBV6-5 and TRBJ1-2; unclear D gene. The germline gives CDR1 MNHEY, CDR2 SVGAGI. The CDR3 loop spans 15 amino acids. V gave up 0 bases and J gave up 4 bases, with 12 bases separating them. CDR3 protein: CASSYSIEGTYGYTF. Written as DNA, the CDR3 is TGTGCCAGCAGTTACTCGATTGAGGGTACCTATGGCTACACCTTC.